The 32 T cell receptor beta chains given below trace back to one sample, sequenced in a study of T-cell memory formation after mild COVID-19. TCRdb itself ran the 5' RACE reads through MiXCR, one entry per CDR3 protein. The table records around 420,000 distinct CDR3 sequences, about 24% of them present only once. Sequenced sample: PBMCs or a T cell subset sorted from them (not recorded which). The origin of the receptors is an adult woman who had mild COVID-19 (a few samples of this study predate the infection). Cell type and time point are not known.

This clonotype occurred a few times. The rearrangement links TRBV5-1 to TRBJ2-5; 7 positions agree with TRBD2. V lost 7 bases to trimming and J lost 5 bases; unmatched junction nucleotides: 14. Germline V gene data show CDR1 as SGHRS and CDR2 as YFSETQ. The CDR3 spans 15 residues. CDR3 amino acids: CASSGGGFSTETQYF. The CDR3 nucleotides read TGCGCCAGCTCGGGGGGTGGCTTCTCGACCGAGACCCAGTACTTC. Filled out from reference TRBV5-1 and TRBJ2-5, the complete variable domain reads KAGVTQTPRYLIKTRGQQVTLSCSPISGHRSVSWYQQTPGQGLQFLFEYFSETQRNKGNFPGRFSGRQFSNSRSEMNVSTLELGDSALYLCASSGGGFSTETQYFGPGTRLLVL.

This clonotype was counted between two and nine times. This chain joins TRBV24-1 and TRBJ2-7, with 9 bases fitting TRBD1. Germline V lookup: CDR1 KGHDR, CDR2 SFDVKD. The CDR3 consists of 14 residues. J was trimmed by 0 bases and V by 7 bases; bases with no gene match: 3. In nucleotides, the CDR3 is TGTGCCACCAGCTCGGGACAGGGCTCCTACGAGCAGTACTTC. This translates into CATSSGQGSYEQYF.

This clonotype was recorded a few times. CDR3 nucleotides: TGTGCCAGCAGCTCCTTAGCGGGAGGGCCGAGTCGAGAGCAGTTCTTC. The encoded protein is CASSSLAGGPSREQFF. The V and J genes are TRBV7-2 and TRBJ2-1; 11 bases align to TRBD2. Per the germline V gene, CDR1 is SGHTA and CDR2 is FQGNSA. The J segment lost 10 bases and the V segment lost 4 bases, leaving 12 bases of the junction unmatched. CDR3 length equals 16 residues.

This clonotype was found a few times. The genes are TRBV7-6 and TRBJ2-2; 15 bases match TRBD2. The germline CDR1 and CDR2 sequences are SGHVS and FNYEAQ. The CDR3 contains 19 residues. V shed 2 bases and J 1 base; nucleotides not matched to a gene: 5. CDR3 DNA: TGTGCCAGCAGCTTACTACGGACTAGCGGGGGGGTGAACACCGGGGAGCTGTTTTTT. Translated: CASSLLRTSGGVNTGELFF. The full variable domain, in which reference TRBV7-6 and TRBJ2-2 provide the parts outside the CDR3, is GAGVSQSPRYKVTKRGQDVALRCDPISGHVSLYWYRQALGQGPEFLTYFNYEAQQDKSGLPNDRFSAERPEGSISTLTIQRTEQRDSAMYRCASSLLRTSGGVNTGELFFGEGSRLTVL.

The V and J genes are TRBV6-1 and TRBJ1-4; no clear D gene. Germline assignment: CDR1 MNHNS and CDR2 SASEGT. This CDR3 is 16 amino acids long. V was pared by 1 base and J by 2 bases, with 11 bases between. The CDR3 DNA reads as TGTGCCAGCAGTGAAGGTCTGGATAGGACTAATGAAAAACTGTTTTTT. Encoded protein: CASSEGLDRTNEKLFF.

The CDR3 loop is CAISSGLLSYEQYF. CDR3 coding DNA: TGTGCCATCAGCTCGGGACTCCTCTCCTACGAGCAGTACTTC. The rearrangement links TRBV10-3 to TRBJ2-7; the D gene is possibly TRBD2 (6 bases). V was cut by 6 bases and J by 0 bases, with 12 bases left in between. The CDR3 is made up of 14 amino acids. CDR1 is ENHRY and CDR2 is SYGVKD in the germline V gene.

This clonotype has only one observation. The genes are TRBV18 and TRBJ1-2; D is uncertain. Trimming shortened V by 4 bases and J by 4 bases, and 13 bases separated the two germline ends. Per germline, CDR1 KGHSH and CDR2 LQKENI. This CDR3 contains 14 residues. CDR3 in DNA: TGTGCCAGCTCACAACCGGTACTTACCTATGGCTACACCTTC. Protein sequence: CASSQPVLTYGYTF.

A few counts support this clonotype. The V and J genes are TRBV6-5 and TRBJ2-3; no reliable D call. V was clipped by 2 bases and J by 2 bases, with 5 bases between them. The V gene's germline CDR1 is MNHEY and CDR2 SVGAGI. CDR3 size: 13 residues. CDR3 sequence (DNA): TGTGCCAGCAGTTACACTAACACAGATACGCAGTATTTT. Amino acid sequence: CASSYTNTDTQYF.

This clonotype was counted a few times. The chain links TRBV7-8 to TRBJ1-2; D is ambiguous. In germline, CDR1 is SGHVS, CDR2 FQNEAQ. The CDR3 sequence is 13 residues long. Trimming pared 5 bases from V and 1 base from J, leaving 8 bases between. CDR3 loop: CASSPTINYGYTF. For the CDR3, the DNA is TGTGCCAGCAGCCCGACTATTAACTATGGCTACACCTTC.

The chain employs TRBV7-9 and TRBJ1-3; TRBD1 is a possible D gene (5 bases). Between the trimmed V and J ends, which lost 5 bases and 0 bases, there was a span of 14 bases. Germline V gene lookup returns CDR1 SEHNR and CDR2 FQNEAQ (reference sequence). The CDR3 has 16 residues. This CDR3 is CASSIIPDNSGNTIYF. In DNA form, the CDR3 reads TGTGCCAGCAGCATAATCCCGGACAACTCTGGAAACACCATATATTTT.

CDR3 bases: TGTGCCAGCAGCCCAGGACTAAGGGGTAACTATGGCTACACCTTC. It translates to CASSPGLRGNYGYTF. The rearrangement joins TRBV12-3 or TRBV12-4 to TRBJ1-2; tentative D call: TRBD1 (5 bases). The CDR3 extends over 15 amino acids. V was clipped by 6 bases and J by 1 base, with 15 bases between them.

This chain joins TRBV6-6 and TRBJ1-2; TRBD1 might be the D (5 bases). The CDR3 covers 12 residues. With 10 bases removed from V and 7 bases from J, the gap between germline ends came to 16 bases. The germline V gene has CDR1 MNHNY and CDR2 SVGAGI (reference sequence). CDR3 in DNA: TGTGCCACCACGGGGTACGGGACTGGCTACACCTTC. The encoded protein is CATTGYGTGYTF.

This clonotype was observed at least ten times. This chain connects TRBV7-9 to TRBJ2-7; D is unresolved. Germline values: CDR1 SEHNR, CDR2 FQNEAQ (reference sequence). V lost 2 bases, J lost 7 bases, and 12 bases lay in between. This CDR3 is built from 13 residues. The DNA for the CDR3 is TGTGCCAGCAGCTTATCGGCGGATTATGAGCAGTACTTC. Translating gives CASSLSADYEQYF.

The genes are TRBV4-2 and TRBJ2-1; D tentatively fits TRBD1 or TRBD2 (5 bases each). V lost 0 bases and J lost 9, with 21 bases in between. This CDR3 is built from 17 residues. Germline values: CDR1 LGHNA, CDR2 YNFKEQ. The CDR3 protein is CASSQEEVAGTQGEQFF. CDR3 in DNA: TGTGCCAGCAGCCAAGAAGAGGTGGCGGGTACCCAGGGTGAGCAGTTCTTC.

The chain links TRBV3-1 to TRBJ2-5; D remains unclear. Germline-derived CDR1 and CDR2 are LGHDT and YNNKEL (reference sequence). This CDR3 has 14 amino acids. V dropped 0 bases and J dropped 1 base, with 6 bases sitting between them. For the CDR3, the DNA is TGTGCCAGCAGCCAAGATGCTCTCCAAGAGACCCAGTACTTC. This codes for CASSQDALQETQYF.

The V and J genes are TRBV30 and TRBJ1-6, with D unresolved. V was pared by 2 bases and J by 7 bases, with 9 bases between. The germline CDR1 and CDR2 sequences are GTSNPN and SVGIG (reference sequence). The CDR3 is 13 amino acids. Written as DNA, the CDR3 is TGTGCCTGGAGTTTTCGTTCAAATTCACCCCTCCACTTT. Amino acids: CAWSFRSNSPLHF.

The chain links TRBV5-1 to TRBJ2-7; tentatively, D is TRBD1 (6 bases). The CDR3 totals 15 residues. Trimming shortened V by 2 bases and J by 2 bases, and 14 bases separated the two germline ends. The V gene's germline CDR1 is SGHRS and CDR2 YFSETQ. CDR3 nucleotide sequence: TGCGCCAGCAGCTTAACAGGGCTTGGGGCCTACGAGCAGTACTTC. Its translation is CASSLTGLGAYEQYF.

This chain joins TRBV7-2 and TRBJ1-1; D perhaps matches TRBD1 (5 bases). The CDR3 covers 15 residues. Germline CDR1 reads SGHTA; CDR2 reads FQGNSA. V dropped 1 base and J dropped 1 base, with 10 bases sitting between them. The CDR3 bases are TGTGCCAGCAGCTTAGTGGCCGGGGCGAACACTGAAGCTTTCTTT. Translating gives CASSLVAGANTEAFF.

This clonotype showed up just a few times. The chain uses TRBV4-2 and TRBJ2-1; D remains ambiguous. Germline lookup yields CDR1 LGHNA and CDR2 YNFKEQ. This CDR3 has 16 amino acids. V lost 1 base to trimming and J lost 6 bases, with 16 bases between them. Written as DNA, the CDR3 is TGTGCCAGCAGCCAAGCATACGAGAATCCTGGCAATGAGCAGTTCTTC. This codes for CASSQAYENPGNEQFF.

CDR3 in amino acids: CASSVWRFVREQYF. CDR3 sequence (DNA): TGTGCCAGCAGCGTATGGCGGTTTGTACGAGAGCAGTACTTC. The gene calls are TRBV9 and TRBJ2-7; D is ambiguous. Trimming removed 1 base at V and 7 bases at J, with 15 bases between. Per the germline V gene, CDR1 is SGDLS and CDR2 is YYNGEE. The CDR3 contains 14 residues. Looking up the rest from reference TRBV9 and TRBJ2-7 gives the full variable domain: DSGVTQTPKHLITATGQRVTLRCSPRSGDLSVYWYQQSLDQGLQFLIQYYNGEERAKGNILERFSAQQFPDLHSELNLSSLELGDSALYFCASSVWRFVREQYFGPGTRLTVT.

This chain joins TRBV6-5 and TRBJ2-5, with 9 bases identical to TRBD2. The CDR3 is 17 residues long. Germline V gives CDR1 MNHEY, CDR2 SVGAGI. J lost 5 bases, V lost 2 bases, and 12 bases had no gene match. CDR3: CASSYRASGGPGETQYF. CDR3 coding DNA: TGTGCCAGCAGTTACAGGGCAAGCGGGGGGCCGGGTGAGACCCAGTACTTC.

The table lists this clonotype with a few counts. This sequence joins TRBV29-1 and TRBJ2-1; 13 bases are a match to TRBD2. Germline values: CDR1 SQVTM, CDR2 ANQGSEA. The CDR3 extends over 19 amino acids. V shed 2 bases, J shed 1 base, and the junction held 11 bases outside the gene matches. The CDR3 region has the DNA TGCAGCGTTGAATCCCCCAGGACTAGCGGGAGCGCGTCCTACAATGAGCAGTTCTTC. This encodes CSVESPRTSGSASYNEQFF.

The gene calls are TRBV7-9 and TRBJ2-5, with a possible D match to TRBD2 (6 bases). The CDR3 length is 15 residues. Between the trimmed V and J ends, which lost 1 base and 0 bases, there was a span of 9 bases. Per germline, CDR1 SEHNR and CDR2 FQNEAQ (reference sequence). The CDR3 DNA is TGTGCCAGCAGCTTAGTAGCGGCGTACCAAGAGACCCAGTACTTC. Translation: CASSLVAAYQETQYF.

This clonotype appeared many times. The chain is built from TRBV7-8 and TRBJ2-7, with 7 bases matching TRBD2. The CDR3 totals 15 residues. The V gene end was trimmed by 5 bases and the J gene end by 2 bases; junction bases not matched to a gene: 9. Germline CDR1 reads SGHVS; CDR2 reads FQNEAQ. This chain's CDR3 is CASSLGGSGTYEQYF. The CDR3 DNA reads TGTGCCAGCAGCCTCGGCGGGAGCGGCACCTACGAGCAGTACTTC.

This clonotype showed up just a few times. The chain carries TRBV5-1 and TRBJ2-7; perhaps D is TRBD1 or TRBD2 (5 bases each). Germline loops: CDR1 SGHRS, CDR2 YFSETQ. V was pared by 1 base and J by 3 bases, with 8 bases between. The CDR3 consists of 13 residues. CDR3 amino acids: CASSLPGRYEQYF. CDR3 nucleotides: TGCGCCAGCAGCTTGCCGGGACGCTACGAGCAGTACTTC.

This chain connects TRBV20-1 to TRBJ1-4, with D perhaps matching TRBD1 (6 bases). This CDR3 comprises 18 residues. Trimming cost V 0 bases and J 5 bases, with 22 bases left between them. Germline V CDR1 and CDR2: DFQATT, SNEGSKA (reference sequence). CDR3 DNA: TGCAGTGCTAGAGATGTGCCCCTGTCACAGGGACCGAATGAAAAACTGTTTTTT. It translates to CSARDVPLSQGPNEKLFF.

This clonotype showed up many times. The V gene is TRBV9, the J gene TRBJ2-3; TRBD1 might be the D (5 bases). The CDR3 has 15 amino acids. Between the trimmed V and J ends, which lost 0 bases and 0 bases, there was a span of 8 bases. Germline V CDR1 and CDR2: SGDLS, YYNGEE. The CDR3 loop reads CASSVGGRSTDTQYF. The DNA for the CDR3 is TGTGCCAGCAGCGTAGGGGGCCGCAGCACAGATACGCAGTATTTT.

The chain couples TRBV6-5 to TRBJ2-3, with TRBD1 matching 10 bases. The CDR3 covers 15 residues. After removal of 2 bases from V and 4 bases from J, the junction contained 3 bases not matched to a gene. Germline V CDR1 and CDR2: MNHEY, SVGAGI. The chain's CDR3 is CASSYGTGDSDTQYF. The DNA of the CDR3 is TGTGCCAGCAGTTACGGGACAGGGGATTCAGATACGCAGTATTTT.

Ten or more counts support this clonotype. V usage is TRBV25-1 and J usage is TRBJ2-2, with a possible D match to TRBD2 (6 bases). The CDR3 extends over 14 amino acids. The germline V gene has CDR1 MGHDK and CDR2 SYGVNS. Trimming pared 3 bases from V and 6 bases from J, leaving 11 bases between. The CDR3 here is CASSEGQRAGELFF. The CDR3 coding sequence is TGTGCCAGCAGTGAGGGGCAGCGGGCCGGGGAGCTGTTTTTT.

The rearrangement links TRBV20-1 to TRBJ2-3, with TRBD2 matching over 8 bases. Germline values: CDR1 DFQATT, CDR2 SNEGSKA (reference sequence). V lost 7 bases and J lost 2; bases outside the gene matches: 5. The CDR3 loop spans 13 amino acids. CDR3 sequence (DNA): TGCAGTGTCAAAGCGGGAGTCACAGATACGCAGTATTTT. Translation gives CSVKAGVTDTQYF.

This clonotype was observed a single time. V usage is TRBV5-1 and J usage is TRBJ2-1, with TRBD2 identical over 8 bases. CDR3 size: 14 residues. Germline CDR1 and CDR2: SGHRS and YFSETQ. Trimming removed 4 bases from V and 7 bases from J; junction bases left unmatched: 7. The CDR3: CASSGGVAGNEQFF. The CDR3 nucleotides are TGCGCCAGCAGCGGGGGAGTAGCGGGAAATGAGCAGTTCTTC.

The chain is built from TRBV9 and TRBJ1-6, with D possibly being TRBD1 (6 bases). From germline, CDR1 is SGDLS and CDR2 YYNGEE. Trimming left V 4 bases short and J 7 bases short, with 15 bases between. The CDR3 covers 15 residues. The CDR3 loop is CASSPEQGNNSPLHF. CDR3 nucleotide sequence: TGTGCCAGCAGCCCCGAACAGGGAAACAATTCACCCCTCCACTTT.